Shown below are 8 T cell receptor beta chains from a single sample sequenced in a study of cytomegalovirus exposure and HLA in healthy donors. 13 Jbeta primers and 60 Vbeta primers were used for the PCR. Clones were read by immunoSEQ multiplex PCR, and TCRdb kept only the in-frame ones, dropping some. The repertoire consists of 310,000 or so clones, with roughly 89% occurring once and the leading ten covering roughly 2.3%. The sample taken for sequencing was PBMCs. These receptors came from a woman aged 18 to 35 in good health and CMV-seronegative.

The V and J genes are TRBV2 and TRBJ1-6; no definite D call. The CDR3 runs to 14 residues. Trimming left V 7 bases short and J 9 bases short, with 16 bases between. Germline-derived CDR1 and CDR2 are SNHLY and FYNNEI. The CDR3 sequence: CASTADYDGSPLHF. CDR3 sequence (DNA): TGTGCCAGCACCGCGGACTACGACGGTTCACCCCTCCACTTT.

This clone was observed a single time. The genes are TRBV2 and TRBJ1-1; 8 bases fit TRBD1. Germline CDR1 SNHLY, CDR2 FYNNEI. The CDR3 length is 16 residues. The J segment lost 0 bases and the V segment lost 6 bases, leaving 9 bases of the junction unmatched. Here the CDR3 DNA reads TGTGCCAGCAGGGACAGGGAGTCCATCATGAACACTGAAGCTTTCTTT. Translated, it gives CASRDRESIMNTEAFF.

The rearrangement joins TRBV27 to TRBJ2-7, with TRBD2 as a possible D gene (6 bases). V gave up 7 bases and J gave up 0 bases, with 13 bases separating them. Germline CDR1 is MNHEY and CDR2 is SMNVEV (reference sequence). The CDR3 is 14 amino acids. In DNA form, the CDR3 reads TGTGCCAGCAAGAGGGCGGGGAGCTCCTACGAGCAGTACTTC. It specifies CASKRAGSSYEQYF.

The rearrangement joins TRBV6-5 to TRBJ1-1; no firm D call. The CDR3 is 11 amino acids. Germline V lookup: CDR1 MNHEY, CDR2 SVGAGI. Between the trimmed V and J ends, which lost 7 bases and 5 bases, there was a span of 8 bases. CDR3 amino acids: CASNRGTEAFF. In DNA form, the CDR3 reads TGTGCCAGCAACCGAGGTACTGAAGCTTTCTTT.

The CDR3 DNA reads as TGTGCCAGCAGCCCCCTTCCGGGACAGGGGGTCAAGCAGTACTTC. Translating it yields CASSPLPGQGVKQYF. V and J are TRBV6-5 and TRBJ2-7; 11 bases are a match to TRBD1. This CDR3 contains 15 residues. The V gene end was trimmed by 6 bases and the J gene end by 8 bases; junction bases not matched to a gene: 12. Germline V lookup: CDR1 MNHEY, CDR2 SVGAGI.

The chain's CDR3 is CASNRRMNTEAFF. The CDR3 DNA reads TGTGCCAGCAACAGGCGTATGAACACTGAAGCTTTCTTT. The rearrangement links TRBV6-1 to TRBJ1-1; a possible D gene is TRBD1 (5 bases). The germline V gene has CDR1 MNHNS and CDR2 SASEGT. CDR3 length: 13 residues. V gave up 7 bases and J gave up 0 bases, with 9 bases separating them.

V is TRBV5-4 and J is TRBJ2-2; 9 bases fit TRBD1. This CDR3 comprises 17 residues. V shed 4 bases, J shed 1 base, and the junction held 8 bases outside the gene matches. Per germline, CDR1 SGHNT and CDR2 YYREEE (reference sequence). This CDR3 is CASSGAGGQGNTGELFF. The DNA of the CDR3 is TGTGCCAGCAGCGGGGCCGGGGGACAGGGGAACACCGGGGAGCTGTTTTTT.

This chain uses TRBV5-6 with TRBJ2-3; D unclear. CDR1 is SGHDT, CDR2 YYEEEE, per germline. The V end was cut by 0 bases, the J end by 6 bases, with 8 bases between. This CDR3 is built from 13 residues. CDR3 sequence reads: CASSLASSDTQYF. CDR3 in DNA: TGTGCCAGCAGCTTGGCTAGTAGTGATACGCAGTATTTT.